What follows are 14 T cell receptor beta chains derived from one specimen sequenced in a study of spatial heterogeneity in lung cancer. TCRdb re-called the 5' RACE reads with MiXCR, one entry per CDR3 protein. The table lists 25,000 or so distinct CDR3 sequences, 3% to 3.5% of them singletons. Described time point: sample taken at primary tumor resection. The study sequenced unsorted whole RNA from tumor, nontumor lung or frozen PBMC. Sequences were derived from PBMCs, sampled at surgery. All receptors come from a female donor with early-stage non-small cell lung cancer.

In its sample, this clonotype was seen many times. The gene calls are TRBV10-3 and TRBJ2-3, with 7 bases lining up with TRBD2. The germline gives CDR1 ENHRY, CDR2 SYGVKD. The CDR3 consists of 17 residues. Trimming cost V 0 bases and J 5 bases; bases outside gene matches: 11. The CDR3 sequence: CAISESMMAGVRDTQYF. CDR3 DNA sequence: TGTGCCATCAGTGAGTCGATGATGGCGGGAGTGCGAGATACGCAGTATTTT.

This clonotype was seen repeatedly, ten times or more. The J gene is TRBJ2-5, the V gene TRBV20-1; TRBD2 agrees at 12 bases. Germline V lookup: CDR1 DFQATT, CDR2 SNEGSKA (reference sequence). V was clipped by 5 bases and J by 2 bases; unmatched bases: 6. The CDR3 spans 15 residues. The CDR3 is CSAQGLAGKQETQYF. The DNA for the CDR3 is TGCAGTGCTCAGGGACTAGCGGGCAAACAAGAGACCCAGTACTTC.

The chain is built from TRBV7-3 and TRBJ2-1; no clear D. V was trimmed by 1 base and J by 1 base, leaving 2 bases between them. The germline CDR1 and CDR2 sequences are SGHTA and FQGTGA. The CDR3 loop spans 13 amino acids. The DNA for the CDR3 is TGTGCCAGCAGCTTAAGATCCTACAATGAGCAGTTCTTC. It encodes CASSLRSYNEQFF.

This clonotype was detected many times. CDR3 DNA: TGTGCCAGCAGCTTGACAGGGGACTCCTACAATGAGCAGTTCTTC. Protein: CASSLTGDSYNEQFF. The V gene is TRBV12-3 or TRBV12-4, the J gene TRBJ2-1; 8 positions agree with TRBD1. The CDR3 length is 15 residues. Germline trimming cut 6 bases from V and 0 bases from J; bases unmatched to any gene: 4.

The chain has TRBV12-3 or TRBV12-4 and TRBJ1-1, with a tentative D call TRBD1 (5 bases). V was shortened by 8 bases and J by 7 bases, with 11 bases between the two germline ends. The CDR3 has 11 amino acids. CDR3 region: CASRWGNEAFF. As DNA, the CDR3 is TGTGCCAGCCGGTGGGGGAATGAAGCTTTCTTT.

This clonotype was counted a single time. The chain carries TRBV5-4 and TRBJ2-1; D remains unclear. The germline V gene encodes CDR1 SGHNT and CDR2 YYREEE (reference sequence). V was pared by 5 bases and J by 5 bases, with 11 bases between. The CDR3 loop spans 13 amino acids. The CDR3 region has the DNA TGTGCCAGCAGGAGCGAGAGTAACAATGAGCAGTTCTTC. Its protein product is CASRSESNNEQFF.

The chain joins TRBV10-1 to TRBJ2-7; the match to TRBD2 covers 7 bases. CDR1 and CDR2 (germline): WNHNN, SYGVQD (reference sequence). Germline trimming cut 6 bases from V and 7 bases from J; bases unmatched to any gene: 15. This CDR3 region has 15 residues. The chain's CDR3 is CASRERQPSGEEQYF. The CDR3 nucleotides read TGCGCCAGCAGGGAAAGACAACCCAGCGGGGAGGAGCAGTACTTC.

The sample holds many counts of this clonotype. The rearrangement uses TRBV6-5 and TRBJ2-7; 15 nucleotides line up with TRBD2. CDR1 and CDR2 (germline): MNHEY, SVGAGI. The CDR3 loop spans 21 amino acids. Unmatched junction bases numbered 20, after V lost 6 bases and J lost 2 bases. The CDR3 spells CASRTVVSGLAGGPSPYEQYF. CDR3 DNA: TGTGCCAGCAGAACGGTTGTCTCCGGACTAGCGGGAGGGCCATCTCCCTACGAGCAGTACTTC.

There are many counts of this clonotype. This chain links TRBV2 with TRBJ1-4, with 11 bases lining up with TRBD1. The V segment lost 0 bases and the J segment 8 bases; nucleotides outside the gene matches: 5. This CDR3 spans 16 amino acids. Germline values: CDR1 SNHLY, CDR2 FYNNEI. CDR3 in amino acids: CASSEAPGTGGEKLFF. The DNA for the CDR3 is TGTGCCAGCAGTGAAGCGCCAGGGACAGGGGGAGAAAAACTGTTTTTT.

In its sample, this clonotype was seen many times. This chain connects TRBV6-5 to TRBJ2-7; 7 bases agree with TRBD2. This CDR3 has 13 residues. CDR1 is MNHEY, CDR2 SVGAGI, per germline. V lost 6 bases and J lost 1; bases outside the gene matches: 3. CDR3 DNA sequence: TGTGCCAGCAGAGCTAGCGGATCCTACGAGCAGTACTTC. Translating gives CASRASGSYEQYF.

The rearrangement joins TRBV5-1 to TRBJ2-5, with D hard to call. The CDR3 spans 15 residues. CDR1 SGHRS and CDR2 YFSETQ come from the germline V gene. The V end lost 0 bases, the J end lost 0 bases, and 9 bases lay between the germline ends. The CDR3 DNA reads TGCGCCAGCAGCTTGGCCTCGGGCCACCAAGAGACCCAGTACTTC. Translating gives CASSLASGHQETQYF.

This clonotype was detected many times. This chain uses TRBV12-3 or TRBV12-4 with TRBJ1-5; 9 positions agree with TRBD1. This CDR3 comprises 14 residues. V gave up 8 bases and J gave up 6 bases; unmatched junction bases: 8. The CDR3 DNA reads as TGTGCCAGCGTTGGGACAGGGAGCGGTCAGCCCCAGCATTTT. Translating it yields CASVGTGSGQPQHF.

Ten or more counts support this clonotype. The junction and the germline gene differ at one end; a read error may be behind it. The chain joins TRBV30 to TRBJ2-1; maybe TRBD1 (5 bases). Looked up from germline, CDR1 is GTSNPN and CDR2 is SVGIG (reference sequence). The CDR3 has 12 amino acids. The CDR3 bases are TGTGCCCGGAGCCGACAGAACAATGAGCAGTTCTTC. Its protein is CARSRQNNEQFF.

This clonotype has at least ten counts. The chain employs TRBV25-1 and TRBJ2-3; perhaps TRBD1 as D (6 bases). V lost 6 bases, J lost 0 bases, and 7 bases lay in between. Germline V gives CDR1 MGHDK, CDR2 SYGVNS. The length of the CDR3 is 13 residues. The CDR3 spells CASRQGSTDTQYF. The CDR3 DNA follows: TGTGCCAGCAGACAGGGTAGCACAGATACGCAGTATTTT.